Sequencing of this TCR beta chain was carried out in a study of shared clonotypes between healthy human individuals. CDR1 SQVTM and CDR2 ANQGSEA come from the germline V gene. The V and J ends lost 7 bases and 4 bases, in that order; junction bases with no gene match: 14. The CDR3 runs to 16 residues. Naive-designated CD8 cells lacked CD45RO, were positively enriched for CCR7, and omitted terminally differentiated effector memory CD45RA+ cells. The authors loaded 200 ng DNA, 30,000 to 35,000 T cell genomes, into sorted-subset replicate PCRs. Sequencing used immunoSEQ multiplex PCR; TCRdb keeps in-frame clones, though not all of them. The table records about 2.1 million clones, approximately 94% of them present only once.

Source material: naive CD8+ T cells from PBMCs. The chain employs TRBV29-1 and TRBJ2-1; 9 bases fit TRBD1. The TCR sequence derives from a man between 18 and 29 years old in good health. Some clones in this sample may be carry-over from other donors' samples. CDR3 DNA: TGCAGCGCTAACCGGGACAGGGTTCCCTTTTACAATGAGCAGTTCTTC. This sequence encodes CSANRDRVPFYNEQFF.